These 24 T cell receptor beta chains came from one sample sequenced in a study of CD8 T cells in Susac syndrome. After extraction with the RNeasy kit, roughly 0.5 to 1 ug of the RNA was reverse transcribed using random hexamers. TCRdb redid the calling of the immunoSEQ multiplex PCR reads with MiXCR, one entry per CDR3 protein. The table includes roughly 120,000 distinct CDR3 sequences, roughly 94% detected once. The sequenced sample was CD4+ T cells from PBMCs. The receptor source for this set is a human donor with multiple sclerosis.

The rearrangement uses TRBV30 and TRBJ1-4, with TRBD1 matching 9 bases. J lost 6 bases, V lost 4 bases, and 9 bases had no gene match. Per germline, CDR1 GTSNPN and CDR2 SVGIG (reference sequence). CDR3 length equals 15 residues. This chain's CDR3 is CAWMKQGASYEKLFF. The CDR3 DNA follows: TGTGCCTGGATGAAACAGGGGGCTAGCTATGAAAAACTGTTTTTT.

The rearrangement joins TRBV27 to TRBJ2-5; 12 nucleotides line up with TRBD1. The CDR3 consists of 15 residues. Germline values: CDR1 MNHEY, CDR2 SMNVEV (reference sequence). After removal of 7 bases from V and 4 bases from J, the junction contained 7 bases not matched to a gene. The CDR3 DNA is TGTGCCAGCACCAAAGGGGACAGGGGGCCAGAGACCCAGTACTTC. Translation: CASTKGDRGPETQYF.

This rearrangement joins TRBV2 to TRBJ2-2; D may correspond to TRBD1 or TRBD2 (6 bases each). The CDR3 extends over 15 amino acids. Per germline, CDR1 SNHLY and CDR2 FYNNEI. Trimming took off 5 bases at V and 3 bases at J, with 13 bases between the two ends. CDR3 nucleotide sequence: TGTGCCAGCAGTTTACAGGGACTTGACACCGGGGAGCTGTTTTTT. This encodes CASSLQGLDTGELFF.

The chain joins TRBV7-9 to TRBJ1-5, with TRBD1 matching over 7 bases. Germline CDR1 and CDR2: SEHNR and FQNEAQ (reference sequence). This CDR3 comprises 15 residues. The trim removed 5 bases at V and 4 bases at J, leaving 8 bases unmatched. The CDR3 sequence is CASSPRGDGNQPQHF. The DNA for the CDR3 is TGTGCCAGCAGCCCCAGGGGGGACGGGAATCAGCCCCAGCATTTT.

The chain employs TRBV20-1 and TRBJ2-3, with TRBD1 matching 8 bases. Germline V gives CDR1 DFQATT, CDR2 SNEGSKA (reference sequence). V gave up 4 bases and J gave up 4 bases; unmatched junction bases: 7. The CDR3 has 14 residues. CDR3 sequence reads: CSAKDRAGPDTQYF. CDR3 sequence (DNA): TGCAGTGCTAAGGACAGGGCGGGACCAGATACGCAGTATTTT.

The rearrangement links TRBV6-1 to TRBJ2-7, with 9 bases aligning to TRBD2. V lost 10 bases to trimming and J lost 1 base; unmatched junction nucleotides: 8. This CDR3 has 14 amino acids. Germline values: CDR1 MNHNS, CDR2 SASEGT. The CDR3 DNA reads TGTGCCACCTACTTAGCGGGAGCGTCCTACGAGCAGTACTTC. Protein: CATYLAGASYEQYF.

The chain links TRBV4-3 to TRBJ1-1; the D is unclear. The ends were cut back, 0 bases at V and 11 bases at J, with 19 bases in the middle. The CDR3 contains 15 residues. The germline V gene encodes CDR1 LGHNA and CDR2 YSLEER. The CDR3 coding sequence is TGCGCCAGCAGCCAAGAGGACTCGTCCGGGCTCAGGGCTTTCTTT. Protein sequence: CASSQEDSSGLRAFF.

The V and J genes are TRBV5-1 and TRBJ1-3; 9 bases agree with TRBD1. The CDR3 loop spans 15 amino acids. Trimming took 3 bases from V and 4 from J; bases not matched to a gene: 5. Germline V gives CDR1 SGHRS, CDR2 YFSETQ. CDR3 sequence: CASSWGQGLGNTIYF. Here the CDR3 DNA reads TGCGCCAGCAGCTGGGGACAGGGTCTCGGAAACACCATATATTTT. Combining the CDR3 with reference TRBV5-1 and TRBJ1-3 gives the whole variable domain KAGVTQTPRYLIKTRGQQVTLSCSPISGHRSVSWYQQTPGQGLQFLFEYFSETQRNKGNFPGRFSGRQFSNSRSEMNVSTLELGDSALYLCASSWGQGLGNTIYFGEGSWLTVV.

The chain employs TRBV12-5 and TRBJ1-5; D is perhaps TRBD1 (5 bases). The CDR3 has 14 residues. Germline V lookup: CDR1 LGHNT, CDR2 FRNRAP. Trimming shortened V by 7 bases and J by 5 bases, and 15 bases separated the two germline ends. The CDR3 protein is CASVWGGVDQPQHF. The DNA of the CDR3 is TGTGCTAGTGTTTGGGGCGGGGTAGATCAGCCCCAGCATTTT.

The chain combines TRBV7-9 with TRBJ2-4; D call uncertain. The CDR3 extends over 13 amino acids. The V gene's germline CDR1 is SEHNR and CDR2 FQNEAQ (reference sequence). V was cut by 6 bases and J by 7 bases, with 13 bases left in between. The CDR3 reads CASRGNQRNIQYF. The CDR3 bases are TGTGCCAGCAGAGGAAACCAAAGGAACATTCAGTACTTC.

A single count supports this clonotype. The gene calls are TRBV18 and TRBJ2-5; 7 bases line up with TRBD2. Losses at the gene ends were 2 bases for V and 5 bases for J; bases not matched to a gene: 8. CDR1 is KGHSH, CDR2 LQKENI, per germline. This CDR3 is 15 amino acids long. The CDR3 nucleotides read TGTGCCAGCTCACCAATGGCGGGGGTAACGGAGACCCAGTACTTC. The encoded protein is CASSPMAGVTETQYF.

The chain carries TRBV5-6 and TRBJ1-2; D remains unclear. There are 11 residues in the CDR3. From germline, CDR1 is SGHDT and CDR2 YYEEEE. Trimming shortened V by 2 bases and J by 5 bases, and 4 bases separated the two germline ends. This CDR3 is CASSFEYGYTF. CDR3 nucleotides: TGTGCCAGCAGCTTCGAGTATGGCTACACCTTC.

V and J are TRBV4-3 and TRBJ2-7, with no clear D. The V end was cut by 0 bases, the J end by 2 bases, with 14 bases between. CDR3 length: 16 amino acids. CDR1 is LGHNA and CDR2 is YSLEER in the germline V gene. CDR3 amino acids: CASSQEASGPAYEQYF. CDR3 DNA sequence: TGCGCCAGCAGCCAAGAGGCGTCCGGCCCAGCCTACGAGCAGTACTTC.

The chain links TRBV29-1 to TRBJ2-7, with no clear D. CDR3 length: 13 amino acids. Germline CDR1 reads SQVTM; CDR2 reads ANQGSEA. Trimming stripped 5 bases from V and 2 bases from J, with 13 bases between. CDR3 amino acids: CSVRKQMTYEQYF. For the CDR3, the DNA is TGCAGCGTTCGAAAGCAAATGACCTACGAGCAGTACTTC.

The genes are TRBV25-1 and TRBJ2-2; 8 bases match TRBD2. There are 16 residues in the CDR3. The V segment lost 5 bases and the J segment 1 base; nucleotides outside the gene matches: 6. CDR1 is MGHDK, CDR2 SYGVNS, per germline. The CDR3 DNA reads as TGTGCCAGCAGTAGGATAGCGGGGCGGAACACCGGGGAGCTGTTTTTT. This sequence encodes CASSRIAGRNTGELFF.

The rearrangement links TRBV5-1 to TRBJ2-2, with D hard to call. Between the trimmed V and J ends, which lost 0 bases and 1 base, there was a span of 7 bases. Germline V gene sequence: CDR1 SGHRS, CDR2 YFSETQ. The CDR3 length is 15 residues. The DNA for the CDR3 is TGCGCCAGCAGCTTGGGTAGTTTGAACACCGGGGAGCTGTTTTTT. Its translation: CASSLGSLNTGELFF.

V usage is TRBV30 and J usage is TRBJ2-7; the match to TRBD1 covers 7 bases. Trimming at V came to 2 bases and at J to 0 bases, leaving 7 bases not matched to a gene. The CDR3 sequence is 15 residues long. The germline CDR1 and CDR2 sequences are GTSNPN and SVGIG (reference sequence). The CDR3 sequence is CAWSRDRAGSYEQYF. DNA of the CDR3: TGTGCCTGGAGTCGAGACAGGGCAGGCTCCTACGAGCAGTACTTC.

This chain joins TRBV9 and TRBJ2-2; D possibly corresponds to TRBD1 (5 bases). Looked up from germline, CDR1 is SGDLS and CDR2 is YYNGEE. V lost 0 bases and J lost 4, with 19 bases in between. The CDR3 has 18 residues. The CDR3 DNA sequence: TGTGCCAGCAGCGTAGCTACAGGTAGCCTACCCGCCACCGGGGAGCTGTTTTTT. This encodes CASSVATGSLPATGELFF.

The genes are TRBV2 and TRBJ1-2; TRBD1 is a possible D gene (5 bases). The germline V and J ends were trimmed by 3 bases and 2 bases, with 7 bases remaining between them. This CDR3 comprises 13 residues. Germline V gives CDR1 SNHLY, CDR2 FYNNEI. CDR3 amino acids: CASSEDTNYGYTF. Here the CDR3 DNA reads TGTGCCAGCAGTGAGGACACAAACTATGGCTACACCTTC.

The V call is TRBV5-1, the J call TRBJ1-1; D gene ambiguous. CDR1 SGHRS and CDR2 YFSETQ come from the germline V gene. The V gene lost 6 bases and the J gene lost 4 bases, with 19 bases spanning the gap. The CDR3 covers 15 residues. The CDR3 sequence is CASTPREGTGTEAFF. CDR3 bases: TGCGCCAGCACCCCTCGGGAGGGTACTGGCACTGAAGCTTTCTTT.

The chain combines TRBV19 with TRBJ2-7; D is possibly TRBD1 or TRBD2 (5 bases each). CDR1 and CDR2 from the germline V gene are LNHDA and SQIVND (reference sequence). Trimming shortened V by 6 bases and J by 0 bases, and 15 bases separated the two germline ends. The CDR3 loop spans 15 amino acids. The CDR3 DNA sequence: TGTGCCAGTAGACGAGGGGAAGGCGCCTCCTACGAGCAGTACTTC. This encodes CASRRGEGASYEQYF.

The chain recombines TRBV19 with TRBJ2-1; TRBD1 aligns across 8 bases. The CDR3 is made up of 15 amino acids. The germline V gene has CDR1 LNHDA and CDR2 SQIVND (reference sequence). Trimming took 5 bases from V and 6 from J; bases not matched to a gene: 9. CDR3 coding DNA: TGTGCCAGTAGTTTCGGACAGGGAAAGATCAATGAGCAGTTCTTC. Protein sequence: CASSFGQGKINEQFF.

The chain joins TRBV5-4 to TRBJ1-1; 7 positions agree with TRBD1. V lost 1 base and J lost 0; bases outside the gene matches: 6. CDR1 is SGHNT and CDR2 is YYREEE in the germline V gene (reference sequence). This CDR3 spans 16 amino acids. The CDR3 loop reads CASSLPDRPMNTEAFF. CDR3 coding DNA: TGTGCCAGCAGCTTGCCGGACAGGCCAATGAACACTGAAGCTTTCTTT.

This rearrangement joins TRBV5-1 to TRBJ1-4; 7 nucleotides align to TRBD1. J gave up 5 bases and V 2 bases, and 3 bases lay outside the gene matches. This CDR3 region has 14 residues. Germline lookup yields CDR1 SGHRS and CDR2 YFSETQ. For the CDR3, the DNA is TGCGCCAGCAGCTTTTCACAGGGGAATGAAAAACTGTTTTTT. Protein: CASSFSQGNEKLFF.